Following are 30 T cell receptor beta chains from one sample sequenced in a study of identical twins. One entry per CDR3 protein results from TCRdb running MiXCR on the 5' RACE reads. The profile shows around 650,000 distinct CDR3 sequences, roughly 7.1% of them singletons. Another study also made use of these data, one on yellow fever vaccine responses in identical twins.

Sequencing was performed on PBMCs. These TCRs come from a woman between 18 and 29 years old in good health.

In this sample, this clonotype turned up a few times. The gene calls are TRBV7-9 and TRBJ2-2; D assignment may be TRBD1 or TRBD2 (5 bases each). With 3 bases removed from V and 4 bases from J, the gap between germline ends came to 12 bases. The length of the CDR3 is 15 residues. CDR1 and CDR2 from the germline V gene are SEHNR and FQNEAQ (reference sequence). CDR3 region: CASSFEWGFTGELFF. In nucleotides, the CDR3 is TGTGCCAGCAGCTTCGAATGGGGGTTCACCGGGGAGCTGTTTTTT.

There are a few counts of this clonotype. Because it lacks the conserved phenylalanine or tryptophan at the end, this CDR3 is likely a read error. No DNA is shown, since the ends of the CDR3 on it are uncertain; the CDR3 is the one TCRdb lists. This chain links TRBV12-5 with TRBJ2-7; whether TRBD1, the table's D call, matches the DNA was not checked. CDR1 LGHNT and CDR2 FRNRAP come from the germline V gene. The CDR3 extends over 10 residues, inclusive of both ends. CDR3 residues: CASGLSTRPP.

In this sample, this clonotype turned up a few times. This chain joins TRBV2 and TRBJ2-2; 8 nucleotides line up with TRBD1. Trimming removed 6 bases from V and 4 bases from J; junction bases left unmatched: 10. Germline CDR1 reads SNHLY; CDR2 reads FYNNEI. The CDR3 consists of 16 residues. The CDR3 is CASRDMGQAVTGELFF. CDR3 nucleotide sequence: TGTGCCAGCAGGGATATGGGACAGGCAGTCACCGGGGAGCTGTTTTTT.

This clonotype was seen at least ten times. The rearrangement uses TRBV20-1 and TRBJ2-7, with TRBD1 identical over 10 bases. V was pared by 3 bases and J by 4 bases, with 6 bases of the junction left unmatched. This CDR3 spans 14 amino acids. CDR1 DFQATT and CDR2 SNEGSKA come from the germline V gene (reference sequence). The CDR3 sequence is CSARSGTGDYEQYF. In nucleotides, the CDR3 is TGCAGTGCTAGGAGCGGGACAGGGGATTACGAGCAGTACTTC.

The chain employs TRBV5-1 and TRBJ1-4; a weak D match, TRBD1 (6 bases). The CDR3 runs to 18 residues. V was pared by 4 bases and J by 2 bases, with 21 bases between. CDR1 is SGHRS, CDR2 YFSETQ, per germline. The CDR3, as DNA: TGCGCCAGCAGCGTAACACGGACGGGGGCTTCTACTAATGAAAAACTGTTTTTT. This codes for CASSVTRTGASTNEKLFF.

This clonotype has a handful of counts. The CDR3 bases are TGCAGTGCTAGTGGTCGCCTTAATGAAAAACTGTTTTTT. The encoded protein is CSASGRLNEKLFF. This sequence joins TRBV20-1 and TRBJ1-4; D is ambiguous. Germline CDR1 reads DFQATT; CDR2 reads SNEGSKA (reference sequence). The CDR3 runs 13 residues. V lost 3 bases and J lost 4, with 9 bases in between.

The CDR3 DNA reads as TGTGCCACCAGCAGAGTACGCCTTTCCAATGAAAAACTGTTTTTT. This codes for CATSRVRLSNEKLFF. V and J are TRBV15 and TRBJ1-4; no firm D call. The V gene's germline CDR1 is LNHNV and CDR2 YYDKDF (reference sequence). This CDR3 is 15 amino acids long. The V end lost 1 base, the J end lost 5 bases, and 11 bases lay between the germline ends. The full variable domain, its missing parts supplied by reference TRBV15 and TRBJ1-4, is DAMVIQNPRYQVTQFGKPVTLSCSQTLNHNVMYWYQQKSSQAPKLLFHYYDKDFNNEADTPDNFQSRRPNTSFCFLDIRSPGLGDTAMYLCATSRVRLSNEKLFFGSGTQLSVL.

This clonotype has at least ten counts. This chain connects TRBV24-1 to TRBJ1-1; 8 bases match TRBD1. CDR1 is KGHDR, CDR2 SFDVKD, per germline. V trimming: 10 bases; J trimming: 7 bases; junction bases outside the gene matches: 7. The CDR3 covers 12 residues. The CDR3 nucleotides read TGTGCCACGCAGGGGGCTGCCGGTGAAGCTTTCTTT. Translated: CATQGAAGEAFF.

J is TRBJ2-3 and V is TRBV12-3 or TRBV12-4, with TRBD1 matching over 7 bases. This CDR3 has 12 residues. V lost 6 bases, J lost 8 bases, and 5 bases stayed unmatched. The CDR3: CASSTGVSTQYF. In nucleotides, the CDR3 is TGTGCCAGCAGCACAGGGGTGAGTACGCAGTATTTT.

This clonotype was picked up a small number of times. This sequence joins TRBV5-1 and TRBJ1-2; D is uncertain. There are 13 residues in the CDR3. Per germline, CDR1 SGHRS and CDR2 YFSETQ. Trimming removed 0 bases at V and 8 bases at J, with 11 bases between. This CDR3 is CASSLGQARGYTF. CDR3 sequence (DNA): TGCGCCAGCAGCTTGGGGCAGGCAAGGGGCTACACCTTC.

This chain links TRBV27 with TRBJ2-7; D is unresolved. V gave up 4 bases and J gave up 3 bases, with 16 bases separating them. This CDR3 region has 15 residues. Germline loops: CDR1 MNHEY, CDR2 SMNVEV (reference sequence). The CDR3 sequence: CASSSDPKGNYEQYF. CDR3 nucleotide sequence: TGTGCCAGCAGTTCTGACCCCAAAGGGAACTACGAGCAGTACTTC.

Note on this clonotype: A read error may be the cause here, since a much bigger clone is one base away. V is TRBV5-1 and J is TRBJ2-2; no reliable D call. The CDR3 is 15 residues long. Looked up from germline, CDR1 is SGHRS and CDR2 is YFSETQ. In DNA form, the CDR3 reads TGCGTCAGCAGCTTAAGTCTTTCGAACACCGGGGAGCTGTTTTTT. As protein: CVSSLSLSNTGELFF.

This clonotype occurred many times. This chain connects TRBV6-1 to TRBJ1-1; 8 bases agree with TRBD1. This CDR3 has 14 residues. V gave up 4 bases and J gave up 1 base; unmatched junction bases: 2. CDR1 is MNHNS, CDR2 SASEGT, per germline. For the CDR3, the DNA is TGTGCCAGCAGTGGAGGACAGGGGAACACTGAAGCTTTCTTT. Protein product: CASSGGQGNTEAFF.

A few counts support this clonotype. The J gene is TRBJ2-1, the V gene TRBV28; 9 positions agree with TRBD2. This CDR3 has 16 residues. The J segment lost 2 bases and the V segment lost 3 bases, leaving 5 bases of the junction unmatched. Per the germline V gene, CDR1 is MDHEN and CDR2 is SYDVKM. The CDR3 coding sequence is TGTGCCAGCAGTTTCGGGCTAGCGGGAACCTACAATGAGCAGTTCTTC. This translates into CASSFGLAGTYNEQFF.

The gene calls are TRBV3-1 and TRBJ2-5, with 8 bases matching TRBD2. Germline-derived CDR1 and CDR2 are LGHDT and YNNKEL (reference sequence). The CDR3 loop spans 14 amino acids. DNA of the CDR3: TGTGCGTCCCGAGAAGCGGGAGTCGAGGAGACCCAGTACTTC. It is translated as CASREAGVEETQYF.

This clonotype was counted between two and nine times. The chain couples TRBV6-1 to TRBJ1-1, with D possibly TRBD1 on 6 matching bases. This CDR3 has 14 amino acids. The V gene lost 6 bases and the J gene lost 4 bases, with 15 bases spanning the gap. Per germline, CDR1 MNHNS and CDR2 SASEGT. The CDR3 nucleotides are TGTGCCAGCAGCCCCACAGGGTATGGCACTGAAGCTTTCTTT. Amino acids: CASSPTGYGTEAFF.

J is TRBJ1-2 and V is TRBV12-3 or TRBV12-4, with a possible D match to TRBD1 (5 bases). The CDR3 covers 14 residues. The V gene lost 7 bases and the J gene lost 0 bases, with 12 bases spanning the gap. CDR3 protein: CASKPRQTNYGYTF. The CDR3 DNA reads TGTGCCAGCAAACCAAGACAGACTAACTATGGCTACACCTTC.

The V gene is TRBV27, the J gene TRBJ1-6; D gene unclear. The CDR3 extends over 13 amino acids. Trimming pared 4 bases from V and 5 bases from J, leaving 6 bases between. The germline V gene encodes CDR1 MNHEY and CDR2 SMNVEV (reference sequence). The CDR3 sequence is CASSWADNSPLHF. The CDR3 coding sequence is TGTGCCAGCAGTTGGGCGGATAATTCACCCCTCCACTTT.

V gene TRBV20-1 combines with J gene TRBJ2-7; no clear D gene. Germline CDR1 and CDR2: DFQATT and SNEGSKA (reference sequence). The CDR3 is 15 amino acids. The ends were cut back, 4 bases at V and 6 bases at J, with 22 bases in the middle. CDR3 in DNA: TGCAGTGCTACCACCCCGAAAGGGCGGTTTAGCGAGCAGTACTTC. Protein product: CSATTPKGRFSEQYF.

The chain recombines TRBV19 with TRBJ2-5; D is uncertain. CDR3 length: 14 residues. Germline V gene lookup returns CDR1 LNHDA and CDR2 SQIVND (reference sequence). V lost 5 bases and J lost 7, with 17 bases in between. CDR3: CASSPSSSSRTQYF. DNA of the CDR3: TGTGCCAGTAGTCCCTCATCTAGTAGCAGGACCCAGTACTTC. The full variable domain, in which reference TRBV19 and TRBJ2-5 provide the parts outside the CDR3, is DGGITQSPKYLFRKEGQNVTLSCEQNLNHDAMYWYRQDPGQGLRLIYYSQIVNDFQKGDIAEGYSVSREKKESFPLTVTSAQKNPTAFYLCASSPSSSSRTQYFGPGTRLLVL.

In its sample, this clonotype was seen many times. The chain links TRBV6-1 to TRBJ2-5, with 11 bases that match TRBD2. V shed 6 bases and J 1 base; nucleotides not matched to a gene: 7. The germline V gene has CDR1 MNHNS and CDR2 SASEGT. This CDR3 has 16 amino acids. CDR3 nucleotide sequence: TGTGCCAGCAGCCGACCTGGGACTAGCGGCCAAGAGACCCAGTACTTC. Its translation: CASSRPGTSGQETQYF.

The V and J genes are TRBV5-1 and TRBJ1-1; TRBD1 matches 9 bases. Germline CDR1 and CDR2: SGHRS and YFSETQ. J gave up 0 bases and V 4 bases, and 7 bases lay outside the gene matches. The CDR3 covers 16 residues. Here the CDR3 DNA reads TGCGCCAGCAGCCCAGGACAGGGGACCATGAACACTGAAGCTTTCTTT. As protein: CASSPGQGTMNTEAFF.

This clonotype was counted ten times or more. The rearrangement links TRBV6-5 to TRBJ2-4; 8 bases are a match to TRBD1. The CDR3 is made up of 14 amino acids. V shed 4 bases and J 8 bases; nucleotides not matched to a gene: 7. Germline V CDR1 and CDR2: MNHEY, SVGAGI. The chain's CDR3 is CASSLGTGGDIQYF. CDR3 nucleotides: TGTGCCAGCAGTTTAGGGACAGGCGGGGACATTCAGTACTTC.

This sequence joins TRBV5-1 and TRBJ2-5; tentatively, D is TRBD2 (6 bases). V lost 4 bases, J lost 5 bases, and 15 bases lay in between. The germline CDR1 and CDR2 sequences are SGHRS and YFSETQ. CDR3 size: 14 residues. The CDR3 sequence is CASSLRGFGETQYF. The CDR3 DNA follows: TGCGCCAGCAGCCTGCGGGGTTTCGGGGAGACCCAGTACTTC.

The chain carries TRBV29-1 and TRBJ2-3; possibly TRBD1 for D (5 bases). The germline CDR1 and CDR2 sequences are SQVTM and ANQGSEA. Trimming shortened V by 3 bases and J by 6 bases, and 7 bases separated the two germline ends. The CDR3 runs to 11 residues. CDR3 nucleotides: TGCAGCGTTGACAGGGTTGATACGCAGTATTTT. Its translation: CSVDRVDTQYF.

Many counts were recorded for this clonotype. This rearrangement joins TRBV12-3 or TRBV12-4 to TRBJ2-7; the D gene is possibly TRBD1 (6 bases). The V gene lost 5 bases and the J gene lost 3 bases, with 8 bases spanning the gap. The CDR3 is made up of 12 amino acids. Here the CDR3 reads CASSRDNYEQYF. CDR3 DNA sequence: TGTGCCAGCAGTCGGGACAACTACGAGCAGTACTTC.

The rearrangement links TRBV6-4 to TRBJ2-7; 9 nucleotides match TRBD1. The V gene end was trimmed by 4 bases and the J gene end by 0 bases; junction bases not matched to a gene: 10. This CDR3 region has 17 residues. Germline V lookup: CDR1 MRHNA, CDR2 SNTAGT. The CDR3 loop reads CASSGFLRGQGSYEQYV. The CDR3 DNA reads as TGTGCCAGCAGTGGATTTCTCAGGGGACAGGGCTCCTACGAGCAGTACGTC.

The chain couples TRBV18 to TRBJ2-5, with 7 bases fitting TRBD1. Germline CDR1 KGHSH, CDR2 LQKENI. V shed 3 bases and J 4 bases; nucleotides not matched to a gene: 2. This CDR3 has 13 amino acids. In nucleotides, the CDR3 is TGTGCCAGCTCACCGGACAGGTCAGAGACCCAGTACTTC. It yields the protein CASSPDRSETQYF.

This clonotype was found many times. V usage is TRBV12-3 or TRBV12-4 and J usage is TRBJ2-1; D gene ambiguous. CDR3 length equals 12 residues. Deletions cut 3 bases from V and 9 bases from J, with 9 bases between. CDR3 in DNA: TGTGCCAGCAGTTTTCATGGGTTTGAGCAGTTCTTC. Amino acids: CASSFHGFEQFF.

V usage is TRBV10-3 and J usage is TRBJ2-5; TRBD2 matches 12 bases. Germline lookup yields CDR1 ENHRY and CDR2 SYGVKD. The V segment lost 6 bases and the J segment 6 bases; nucleotides outside the gene matches: 5. This CDR3 is built from 14 residues. The CDR3 coding sequence is TGTGCCATCAGAGGGACTAGCGGGTCCCAGACCCAGTACTTC. Its translation is CAIRGTSGSQTQYF.